The 9 T cell receptor beta chains listed next were all sequenced from one sample in a study of T cell clonality in common variable immunodeficiency. This table comes from immunoSEQ multiplex PCR, and its TCRdb copy is limited to in-frame clones, with some not included. This repertoire holds tens of thousands of clones, and none appear only once. Material: peripheral blood mononuclear cells. All receptors derive from a person aged 18-69 years in good health.

Many counts were recorded for this clone. Sequencing ends 3 residues short of the CDR3 end; the germline J gene provides the rest. The chain carries TRBV5-1 and TRBJ2-6; weak D call: TRBD1 (6 bases). V shed 5 bases and J shed 0 bases, with 12 bases lying between them. The CDR3 loop spans 16 amino acids. CDR1 and CDR2 (germline): SGHRS, YFSETQ. Incomplete CDR3 DNA: TGCGCCAGCAGTAACAGGGAATACTCTGGGGCCAACGTC. It codes for CASSNREYSGANV. The full CDR3 reads CASSNREYSGANVLTF.

This clone was recorded many times. The read ends 3 residues before the CDR3 terminus; that terminus is restored from the germline J gene. The V call is TRBV5-1, the J call TRBJ1-1, with TRBD1 as a possible D gene (5 bases). Between the trimmed V and J ends, which lost 3 bases and 5 bases, there was a span of 17 bases. The CDR3 totals 15 residues. The germline gives CDR1 SGHRS, CDR2 YFSETQ. Partial CDR3 DNA: TGCGCCAGCAGCTATGGTGGGAGGGGCGATACTGAA. Encoded protein: CASSYGGRGDTE. The full CDR3 protein reads CASSYGGRGDTEAFF.

This clone was seen ten or more times. The read ends 3 residues before the CDR3 terminus; that terminus is restored from the germline J gene. The rearrangement uses TRBV19 and TRBJ1-5, with D possibly TRBD1 on 5 matching bases. CDR1 is LNHDA and CDR2 is SQIVND in the germline V gene (reference sequence). The CDR3 has 17 residues. Between the trimmed V and J ends, which lost 0 bases and 5 bases, there was a span of 17 bases. This chain's CDR3 is CASSIDSGGRVYQPQHF. The DNA read from the CDR3 is TGTGCCAGTAGTATAGATTCTGGCGGCAGGGTCTATCAGCCC. The variable domain in full, with the rest retrieved from reference TRBV19 and TRBJ1-5, is DGGITQSPKYLFRKEGQNVTLSCEQNLNHDAMYWYRQDPGQGLRLIYYSQIVNDFQKGDIAEGYSVSREKKESFPLTVTSAQKNPTAFYLCASSIDSGGRVYQPQHFGDGTRLSIL.

This clone came up many times. The CDR3 is cut off 3 residues early in the read; its end comes from the germline J gene. The chain joins TRBV7-9 to TRBJ2-1, with 11 nucleotides matching TRBD2. The V gene's germline CDR1 is SEHNR and CDR2 FQNEAQ (reference sequence). This CDR3 comprises 15 residues. After removal of 7 bases from V and 7 bases from J, the junction contained 9 bases not matched to a gene. The CDR3 sequence: CASTVSGRAWNEQFF. CDR3 bases read: TGTGCCAGCACCGTTAGCGGGAGGGCATGGAATGAG.

This clone was seen many times. The DNA read from the CDR3 is TGCAGTGCTCACCTCCGGACTAGCGGGAGGGCCTGGGATGAG. Protein: CSAHLRTSGRAWDE. The CDR3 as a whole reads CSAHLRTSGRAWDEQFF. The J gene is TRBJ2-1, the V gene TRBV20-1; TRBD2 agrees at 15 bases. The read finishes 3 residues shy of the CDR3 end, and the germline J gene is used to complete it. J was trimmed by 8 bases and V by 5 bases; bases with no gene match: 13. Per germline, CDR1 DFQATT and CDR2 SNEGSKA (reference sequence). The CDR3 runs to 17 residues.

This clone was counted many times. CDR3 DNA, as far as it was read: TGTGCCAGCAGTTACTCCGGGGTCGGCCAGCCC. This codes for CASSYSGVGQP. The entire CDR3 protein reads CASSYSGVGQPQHF. The chain combines TRBV6-2 or TRBV6-3 with TRBJ1-5; no definite D call. The CDR3 goes on 3 residues after the read ends, and that part is filled in from the germline J gene. Germline CDR1 is MNHEY and CDR2 is SVGEGT. This CDR3 is 14 amino acids long. Trimming cost V 0 bases and J 7 bases, with 10 bases left between them.

This clone was counted a few times. With the read ending 3 residues before the CDR3 end, the germline J gene is used to fill in that end. The rearrangement joins TRBV19 to TRBJ1-1, with D hard to call. The CDR3 contains 14 residues. CDR1 LNHDA and CDR2 SQIVND come from the germline V gene (reference sequence). Trimming removed 7 bases from V and 1 base from J, with 13 bases in between. CDR3 DNA (partial): TGTGCCAGTACCTTAAGCTCCTGGAACACTGAA. Protein product: CASTLSSWNTE. The full-length CDR3 reads as CASTLSSWNTEAFF.

This clone was counted ten times or more. The read stops 3 residues short of the end of the CDR3; the missing end is completed from the germline J gene. The chain couples TRBV28 to TRBJ1-2; 8 bases are a match to TRBD1. The CDR3 is 16 amino acids. V was pared by 3 bases and J by 6 bases, with 12 bases of the junction left unmatched. CDR1 and CDR2 (germline): MDHEN, SYDVKM. The part of the CDR3 DNA that was read is TGTGCCAGCAGTTTGCTTGTCGGGGCAGGGGGCCATGGC. Amino acids: CASSLLVGAGGHG. The full-length CDR3 reads as CASSLLVGAGGHGYTF.

At least ten counts were recorded for this clone. The read halts 3 residues ahead of the CDR3 end, with the missing end drawn from the germline J gene. V usage is TRBV11-2 and J usage is TRBJ2-5; D remains ambiguous. CDR1 is SGHAT, CDR2 FQNNGV, per germline. This CDR3 is built from 14 residues. The ends were cut back, 0 bases at V and 1 base at J, with 6 bases in the middle. Incomplete CDR3 DNA: TGTGCCAGCAGCTTAGACTTGGCCCAAGAGACC. Its translation is CASSLDLAQET. In full, the CDR3 reads CASSLDLAQETQYF.